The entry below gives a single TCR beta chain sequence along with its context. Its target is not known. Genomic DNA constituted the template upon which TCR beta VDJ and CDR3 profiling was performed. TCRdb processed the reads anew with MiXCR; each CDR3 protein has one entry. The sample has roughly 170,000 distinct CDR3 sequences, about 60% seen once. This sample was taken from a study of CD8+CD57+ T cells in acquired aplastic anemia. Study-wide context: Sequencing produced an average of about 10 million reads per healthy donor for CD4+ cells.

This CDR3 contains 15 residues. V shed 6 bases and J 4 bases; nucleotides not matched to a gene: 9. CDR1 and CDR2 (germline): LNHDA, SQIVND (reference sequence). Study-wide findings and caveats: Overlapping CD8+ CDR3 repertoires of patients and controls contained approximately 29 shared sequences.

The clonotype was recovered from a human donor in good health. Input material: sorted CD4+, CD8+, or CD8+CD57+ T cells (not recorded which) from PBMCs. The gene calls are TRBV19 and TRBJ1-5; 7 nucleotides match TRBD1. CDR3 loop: CASRSDREGNQPQHF. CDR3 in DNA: TGTGCCAGTAGATCCGACAGGGAGGGAAATCAGCCCCAGCATTTT. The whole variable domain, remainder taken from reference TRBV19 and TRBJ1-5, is DGGITQSPKYLFRKEGQNVTLSCEQNLNHDAMYWYRQDPGQGLRLIYYSQIVNDFQKGDIAEGYSVSREKKESFPLTVTSAQKNPTAFYLCASRSDREGNQPQHFGDGTRLSIL.